Included here is one TCR beta chain sequence, with context. Its antigen is currently unknown. The V end was cut by 4 bases, the J end by 0 bases, with 9 bases between. Germline-derived CDR1 and CDR2 are LGHNA and YSLEER. This CDR3 has 14 residues. This entry belongs to a study of CD8 T cells in ankylosing spondylitis. Whole-study findings and limits: Earlier studies detected some motif variants in reactive arthritis synovial fluid and blood. Enrichment of disease-linked clones was reportedly significant in matched ankylosing spondylitis synovial fluid.

A single record per CDR3 protein comes from TCRdb applying MiXCR to the 5' RACE reads. The sample shows approximately 290,000 distinct CDR3 sequences, around 21% of them seen only once. Sequences were obtained from blood, either unsorted or a sorted T cell fraction (not recorded which). J is TRBJ2-5 and V is TRBV4-3; D not certain. The receptor's source is a female donor with ankylosing spondylitis or in good health (not recorded which). CDR3 region: CASSLFPYQETQYF. In DNA form, the CDR3 reads TGCGCCAGCAGCCTCTTCCCGTACCAAGAGACCCAGTACTTC.